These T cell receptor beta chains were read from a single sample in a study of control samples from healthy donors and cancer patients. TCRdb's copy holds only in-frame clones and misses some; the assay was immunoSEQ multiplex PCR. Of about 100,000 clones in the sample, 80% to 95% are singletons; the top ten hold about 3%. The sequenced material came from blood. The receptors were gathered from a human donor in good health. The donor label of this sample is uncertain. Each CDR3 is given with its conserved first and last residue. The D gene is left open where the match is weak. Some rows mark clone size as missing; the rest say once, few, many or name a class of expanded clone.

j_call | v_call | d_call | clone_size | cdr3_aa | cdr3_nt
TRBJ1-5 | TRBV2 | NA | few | CASSVEVNQPQHF | TGTGCCAGCAGTGTTGAGGTGAATCAGCCCCAGCATTTT
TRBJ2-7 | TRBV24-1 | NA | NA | CATSEGVRPLEQYF | TGTGCCACCAGTGAGGGGGTTCGACCTCTCGAGCAGTACTTC
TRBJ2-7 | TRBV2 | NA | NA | CASSESSYEQYF | TGTGCCAGCAGTGAATCCAGCTACGAGCAGTACTTC
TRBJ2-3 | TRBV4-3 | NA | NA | CASSPNPGVRTDTQYF | TGCGCCAGCAGCCCAAATCCGGGGGTCCGCACAGATACGCAGTATTTT
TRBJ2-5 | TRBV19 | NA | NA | CASSTGTTQYF | TGTGCCAGTAGTACGGGAACTACCCAGTACTTC
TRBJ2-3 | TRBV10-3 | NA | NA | CAISSLAGSTDTQYF | TGTGCCATCAGTTCACTGGCGGGGAGCACAGATACGCAGTATTTT
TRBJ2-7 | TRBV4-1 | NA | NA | CASSQVTSREQYF | TGCGCCAGCAGCCAAGTGACTAGTCGGGAGCAGTACTTC
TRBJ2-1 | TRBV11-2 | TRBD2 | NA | CASSLGWASGGDYNEQFF | TGTGCCAGCAGCTTAGGGTGGGCTAGCGGGGGAGACTACAATGAGCAGTTCTTC
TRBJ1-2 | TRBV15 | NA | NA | CATSREGSLYGYTF | TGTGCCACCAGCAGGGAGGGATCCCTCTATGGCTACACCTTC
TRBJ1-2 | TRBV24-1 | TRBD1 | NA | CATFREGAPRYGYTF | TGTGCCACCTTTCGCGAGGGGGCTCCCCGCTATGGCTACACCTTC
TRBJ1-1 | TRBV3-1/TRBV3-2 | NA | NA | CASSKETAEAFF | TGTGCCAGCAGCAAAGAGACGGCAGAAGCTTTCTTT
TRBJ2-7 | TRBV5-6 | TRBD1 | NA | CASSFGTGVVHEQYF | TGTGCCAGCAGCTTCGGGACAGGGGTCGTCCACGAGCAGTACTTC
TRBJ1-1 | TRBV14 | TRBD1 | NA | CASSQEITTGEGYTEAFF | TGTGCCAGCAGCCAAGAAATTACGACAGGGGAAGGATATACTGAAGCTTTCTTT
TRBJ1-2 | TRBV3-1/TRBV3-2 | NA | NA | CASSRRGGYTF | TGTGCCAGCAGCCGTCGTGGTGGCTACACCTTC
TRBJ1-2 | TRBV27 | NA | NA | CASSRDPNYGYTF | TGTGCCAGCAGCCGGGACCCTAACTATGGCTACACCTTC